This is a list of T cell receptor beta chains from one sample in a study of OX40 agonist ivuxolimab in advanced cancers. Generated by immunoSEQ multiplex PCR, the TCRdb table keeps only in-frame clones and is missing some. The sample includes around 65,000 clones, roughly 90% of them seen just once. The source was CD4+ or CD8+ T cells sorted from blood, collected in a trial of the OX40 agonist ivuxolimab. These TCRs come from an adult with an advanced solid tumor such as melanoma, head and neck, liver or kidney cancer. Each CDR3 is given with its conserved first and last residue. The D gene is left open where the match is weak. Size tells how often a clone was seen (once, few, many) or the class of an expanded clone, and some rows leave it out.

abundance,v_gene,j_gene,d_gene,CDR3aa,CDR3nt
.,TRBV6-5,TRBJ2-3,.,CASRTASGTDTQYF,TGTGCCAGCAGAACGGCTAGCGGCACAGATACGCAGTATTTT
.,TRBV6-5,TRBJ1-5,.,CATGGRGNQPQHF,TGTGCCACCGGAGGGCGGGGCAATCAGCCCCAGCATTTT
.,TRBV6-5,TRBJ2-5,.,CASSYSWSPQYF,TGTGCCAGCAGTTACTCTTGGAGCCCCCAGTACTTC
.,TRBV5-1,TRBJ1-3,TRBD1,CASSARTGANTIYF,TGCGCCAGCAGCGCCCGGACAGGGGCAAACACCATATATTTT
.,TRBV19,TRBJ1-4,.,CASTLQGSDEKLFF,TGTGCCAGTACTCTACAGGGATCGGATGAAAAACTGTTTTTT
.,TRBV27,TRBJ2-7,.,CASSLRERGRPYEQYF,TGTGCCAGCAGTTTAAGGGAGAGGGGAAGGCCCTACGAGCAGTACTTC
.,TRBV11-3,TRBJ2-2,.,CASSLGGPRGTGELFF,TGTGCCAGCAGCTTAGGGGGTCCCAGGGGCACCGGGGAGCTGTTTTTT
.,TRBV2,TRBJ2-2,.,CASTASSKGVGELFF,TGTGCCAGCACTGCGAGCTCCAAGGGGGTCGGGGAGCTGTTTTTT
.,TRBV5-1,TRBJ2-7,TRBD1,CASSSTGGLGYEQYF,TGCGCCAGCAGCTCGACAGGGGGTCTAGGGTACGAGCAGTACTTC
.,TRBV7-9,TRBJ2-2,TRBD2,CASSSRLAGRQNAGELFF,TGTGCCAGCAGCTCCCGACTAGCGGGAAGACAGAACGCCGGGGAGCTGTTTTTT
few,TRBV19,TRBJ1-5,.,CASSMGVLGGQPQHF,TGTGCCAGTAGTATGGGGGTATTGGGTGGTCAGCCCCAGCATTTT
.,TRBV7-2,TRBJ1-1,TRBD1,CASSRDRVGGTEAFF,TGTGCCAGCAGCCGGGACAGGGTAGGGGGCACTGAAGCTTTCTTT
.,TRBV18,TRBJ2-5,.,CASSLFSQETQYF,TGTGCCAGCTCCCTATTTTCCCAAGAGACCCAGTACTTC
.,TRBV27,TRBJ2-7,.,CASSTWGRKSYEQYF,TGTGCCAGCAGCACCTGGGGACGGAAGTCCTACGAGCAGTACTTC
.,TRBV15,TRBJ1-2,.,CATSNPSLPTNYGYTF,TGTGCCACCAGCAACCCCTCTCTACCAACTAACTATGGCTACACCTTC
.,TRBV7-6,TRBJ2-1,.,CASSLGAVGNEQFF,TGTGCCAGCAGCTTAGGAGCCGTGGGCAATGAGCAGTTCTTC
.,TRBV5-1,TRBJ1-1,.,CASSFQDIQEPVTEAFF,TGCGCCAGCAGCTTCCAAGACATTCAGGAACCGGTCACTGAAGCTTTCTTT